This T cell receptor (beta chain) was profiled in a study of identical twins. TCRdb reanalysed the 5' RACE reads using MiXCR and keeps one entry per CDR3 protein. This sample has around 510,000 distinct CDR3 sequences, with 14% found just once. The CDR3 has 15 amino acids. Germline V CDR1 and CDR2: KGHSH, LQKENI. The V end was cut by 1 base, the J end by 1 base, with 8 bases between. The same sample was also studied in work on yellow fever vaccine responses in identical twins.

Sequencing was carried out using CD4+ T cells sorted from blood. The sequence was collected from a woman younger than 30 in good health. This rearrangement joins TRBV18 to TRBJ2-1; D remains ambiguous. DNA of the CDR3: TGTGCCAGCTCACCACTGGGGTTTTCCTACAATGAGCAGTTCTTC. Protein sequence: CASSPLGFSYNEQFF.